This T cell receptor (beta chain) was identified during a study of radiotherapy plus CTLA-4 blockade in lung cancer. About the research overall: Objective responses occurred in roughly 20% of patients; 25% to 35% had disease control.

This CDR3 contains 18 residues. Germline V gene data show CDR1 as SGHRS and CDR2 as YFSETQ. Trimming took off 3 bases at V and 1 base at J, with 20 bases between the two ends. Repertoires were generated with immunoSEQ multiplex PCR, while TCRdb's copy carries only in-frame clones and drops some. The table includes approximately 47,000 clones, approximately 85% detected once. The receptor comes from a human donor with non-small cell lung cancer who had stable disease on radiotherapy plus ipilimumab. The V and J genes are TRBV5-1 and TRBJ2-1, with D possibly matching TRBD2 (7 bases). The input for sequencing was peripheral blood, taken from a patient treated with radiotherapy plus ipilimumab. This CDR3 reads CASSSPRLRGPSYNEQFF. The CDR3 DNA is TGCGCCAGCAGCTCCCCCCGTTTGCGGGGGCCGTCCTACAATGAGCAGTTCTTC.